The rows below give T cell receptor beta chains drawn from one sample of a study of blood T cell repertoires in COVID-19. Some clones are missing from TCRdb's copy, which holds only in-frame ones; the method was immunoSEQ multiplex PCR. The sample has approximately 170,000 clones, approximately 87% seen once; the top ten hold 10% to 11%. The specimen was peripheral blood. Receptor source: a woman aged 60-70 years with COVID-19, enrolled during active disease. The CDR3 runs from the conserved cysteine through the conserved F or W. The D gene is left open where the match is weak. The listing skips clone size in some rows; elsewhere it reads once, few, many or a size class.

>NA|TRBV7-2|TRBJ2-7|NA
CASSLEGGQYYEQYF
TGTGCCAGCAGCTTAGAGGGGGGACAGTACTACGAGCAGTACTTC
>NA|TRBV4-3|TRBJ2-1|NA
CASSQELASAYNEQFF
TGCGCCAGCAGCCAAGAGCTCGCTAGCGCCTACAATGAGCAGTTCTTC
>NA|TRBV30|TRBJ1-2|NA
CASRGVGGHGYTF
TGTGCCTCTCGGGGCGTGGGGGGGCATGGCTACACCTTC
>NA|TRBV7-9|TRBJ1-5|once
CASSSGGSNQPQHF
TGTGCCAGCAGCTCCGGCGGGAGCAATCAGCCCCAGCATTTT
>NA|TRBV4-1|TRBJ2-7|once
CASSQGPGSGSYEQYF
TGCGCCAGCAGCCAAGGCCCCGGGAGCGGGTCCTACGAGCAGTACTTC
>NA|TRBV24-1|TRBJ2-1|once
CATSAGDEQFF
TGTGCCACCAGCGCCGGGGATGAGCAGTTCTTC
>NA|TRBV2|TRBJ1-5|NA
CASRVPGQPQHF
TGTGCCAGCAGGGTGCCGGGACAGCCCCAGCATTTT
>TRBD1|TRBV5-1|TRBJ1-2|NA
CASKGGQGSGYTF
TGCGCCAGCAAGGGGGGACAGGGAAGTGGCTACACCTTC
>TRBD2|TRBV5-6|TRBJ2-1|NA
CASSLPGLAGGEEQFF
TGTGCCAGCAGCTTGCCGGGACTAGCGGGAGGAGAAGAGCAGTTCTTC
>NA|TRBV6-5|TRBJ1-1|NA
CASRRQNTEAFF
TGTGCCAGCAGGCGACAGAACACTGAAGCTTTCTTT
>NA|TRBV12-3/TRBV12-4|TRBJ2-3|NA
CASTPRRDTQYF
TGTGCCAGCACCCCCCGGAGGGATACGCAGTATTTT
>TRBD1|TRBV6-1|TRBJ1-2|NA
CASSGDRAAGAYGYTF
TGTGCCAGCAGTGGGGACAGGGCGGCGGGGGCCTATGGCTACACCTTC
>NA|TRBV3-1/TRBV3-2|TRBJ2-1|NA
CASSQDKTYNEQFF
TGTGCCAGCAGCCAAGACAAAACCTACAATGAGCAGTTCTTC
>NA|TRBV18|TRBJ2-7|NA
CASSQQGIPSLEQYF
TGTGCCAGCTCACAACAGGGAATCCCCAGTCTCGAGCAGTACTTC
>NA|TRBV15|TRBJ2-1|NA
CATSRDGGTLYYNEQFF
TGTGCCACCAGCAGAGATGGCGGGACCCTTTACTACAATGAGCAGTTCTTC
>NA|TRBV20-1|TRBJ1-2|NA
CSASVITNYGYTF
TGCAGTGCTAGTGTCATCACTAACTATGGCTACACCTTC
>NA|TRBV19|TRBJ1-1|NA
CASSMGFGAINTEAFF
TGTGCCAGTAGTATGGGGTTTGGGGCGATCAACACTGAAGCTTTCTTT